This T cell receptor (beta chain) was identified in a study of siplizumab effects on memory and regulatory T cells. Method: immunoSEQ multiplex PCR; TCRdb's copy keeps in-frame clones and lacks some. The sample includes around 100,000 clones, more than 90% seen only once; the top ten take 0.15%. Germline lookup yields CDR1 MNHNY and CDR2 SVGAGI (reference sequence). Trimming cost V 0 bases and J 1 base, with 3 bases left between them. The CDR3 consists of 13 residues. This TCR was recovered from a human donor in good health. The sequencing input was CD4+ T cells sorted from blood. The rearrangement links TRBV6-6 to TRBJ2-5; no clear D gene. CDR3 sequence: CASSYSVQETQYF. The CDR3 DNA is TGTGCCAGCAGTTACTCTGTCCAAGAGACCCAGTACTTC.